This TCR beta chain comes out of a study of response to subunit inactivated influenza vaccine. TCRdb called the RT-PCR reads again in MiXCR, with one record for every CDR3 protein. The table records about 500,000 distinct CDR3 sequences, 16% of them present only once. Germline loops: CDR1 SGHRS, CDR2 YFSETQ. V dropped 4 bases and J dropped 6 bases, with 11 bases sitting between them. The CDR3 loop spans 13 amino acids. This clonotype showed up many times. The sequence was collected from a man aged 45-69 years who received an inactivated influenza vaccine. The source material was CD4+ T cells sorted from PBMCs, sampled 23 months after vaccination. The rearrangement joins TRBV5-1 to TRBJ1-5; D ambiguous. DNA of the CDR3: TGCGCCAGCAGCCCGACTGGAACTCAGCCCCAGCATTTT. Its translation is CASSPTGTQPQHF. The variable domain in full, with the rest retrieved from reference TRBV5-1 and TRBJ1-5, is KAGVTQTPRYLIKTRGQQVTLSCSPISGHRSVSWYQQTPGQGLQFLFEYFSETQRNKGNFPGRFSGRQFSNSRSEMNVSTLELGDSALYLCASSPTGTQPQHFGDGTRLSIL.